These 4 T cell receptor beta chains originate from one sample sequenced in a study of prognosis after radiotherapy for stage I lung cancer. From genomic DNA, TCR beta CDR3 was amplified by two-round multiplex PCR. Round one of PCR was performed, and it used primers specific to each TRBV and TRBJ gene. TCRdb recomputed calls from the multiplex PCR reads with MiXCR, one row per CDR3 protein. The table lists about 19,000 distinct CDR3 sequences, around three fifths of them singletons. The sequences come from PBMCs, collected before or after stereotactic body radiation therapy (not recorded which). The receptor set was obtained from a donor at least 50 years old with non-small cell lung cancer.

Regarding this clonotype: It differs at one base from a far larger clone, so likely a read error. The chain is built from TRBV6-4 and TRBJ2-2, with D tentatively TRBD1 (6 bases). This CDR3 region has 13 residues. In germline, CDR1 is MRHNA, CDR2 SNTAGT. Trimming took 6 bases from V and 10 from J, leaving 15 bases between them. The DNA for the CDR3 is TGTGCCAGCAGCCCAGACAGGTTCGTGGAGCTGTTTTTT. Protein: CASSPDRFVELFF.

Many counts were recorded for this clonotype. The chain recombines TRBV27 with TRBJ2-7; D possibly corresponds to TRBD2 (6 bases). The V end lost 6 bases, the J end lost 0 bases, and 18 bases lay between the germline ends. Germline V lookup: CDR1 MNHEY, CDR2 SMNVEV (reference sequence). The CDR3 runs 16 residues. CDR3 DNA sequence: TGTGCCAGCAGATTCGAAGGTGCGGGGAGCTCCTACGAGCAGTACTTC. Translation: CASRFEGAGSSYEQYF.

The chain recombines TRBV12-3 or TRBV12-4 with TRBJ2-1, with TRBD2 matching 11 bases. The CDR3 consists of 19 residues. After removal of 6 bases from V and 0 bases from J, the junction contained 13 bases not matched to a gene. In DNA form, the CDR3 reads TGTGCCAGCAGCCCCGTTAGACTAGCGGGACTAAGCTCCTACAATGAGCAGTTCTTC. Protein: CASSPVRLAGLSSYNEQFF.

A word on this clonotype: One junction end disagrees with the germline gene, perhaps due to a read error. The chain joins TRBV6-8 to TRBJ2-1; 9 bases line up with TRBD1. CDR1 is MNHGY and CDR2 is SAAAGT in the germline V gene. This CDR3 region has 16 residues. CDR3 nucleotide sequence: TGTGCCAGCAGCACCATCCCCGGACAGGGGCGGAATGAGCAGTTATTC. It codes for CASSTIPGQGRNEQLF.